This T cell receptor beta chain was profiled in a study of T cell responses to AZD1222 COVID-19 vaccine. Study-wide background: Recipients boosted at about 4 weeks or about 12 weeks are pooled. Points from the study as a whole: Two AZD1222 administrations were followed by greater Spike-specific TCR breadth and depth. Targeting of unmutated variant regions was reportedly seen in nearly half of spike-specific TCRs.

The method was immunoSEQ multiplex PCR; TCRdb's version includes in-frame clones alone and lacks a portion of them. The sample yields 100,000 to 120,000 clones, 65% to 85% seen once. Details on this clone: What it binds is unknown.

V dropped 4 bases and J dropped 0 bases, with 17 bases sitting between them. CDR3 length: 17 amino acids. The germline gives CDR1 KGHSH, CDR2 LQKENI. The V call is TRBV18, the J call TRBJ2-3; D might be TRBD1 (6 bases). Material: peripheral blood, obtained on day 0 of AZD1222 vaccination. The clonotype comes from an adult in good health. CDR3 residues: CASSRTDQGSSTDTQYF. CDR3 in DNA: TGTGCCAGCTCACGGACGGACCAGGGGTCTAGCACAGATACGCAGTATTTT.